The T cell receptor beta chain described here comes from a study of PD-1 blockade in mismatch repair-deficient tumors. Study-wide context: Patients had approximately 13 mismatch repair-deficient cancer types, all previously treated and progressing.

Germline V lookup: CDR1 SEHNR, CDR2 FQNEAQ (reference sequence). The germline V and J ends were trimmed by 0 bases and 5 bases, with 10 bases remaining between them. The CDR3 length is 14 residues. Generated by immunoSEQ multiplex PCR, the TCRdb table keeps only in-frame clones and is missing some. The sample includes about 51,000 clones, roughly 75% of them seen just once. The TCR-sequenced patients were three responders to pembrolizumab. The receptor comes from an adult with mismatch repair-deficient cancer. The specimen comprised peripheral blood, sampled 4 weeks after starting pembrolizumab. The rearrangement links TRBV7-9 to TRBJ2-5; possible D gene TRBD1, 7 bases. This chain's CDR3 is CASSLAAGGETQYF. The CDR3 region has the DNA TGTGCCAGCAGCTTAGCGGCAGGGGGGGAGACCCAGTACTTC. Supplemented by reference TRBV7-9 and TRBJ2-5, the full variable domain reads DTGVSQNPRHKITKRGQNVTFRCDPISEHNRLYWYRQTLGQGPEFLTYFQNEAQLEKSRLLSDRFSAERPKGSFSTLEIQRTEQGDSAMYLCASSLAAGGETQYFGPGTRLLVL.